The TCR beta chain described here comes from a study of technical replicates of blood from four donors. This CDR3 has 11 residues. Germline CDR1 SGHTA, CDR2 FQGNSA. Trimming shortened V by 5 bases and J by 7 bases, and 5 bases separated the two germline ends. Produced via immunoSEQ multiplex PCR; TCRdb's table is partial and in-frame only. The sample yields under 85,000 clones, about 97% seen once. The V gene is TRBV7-2, the J gene TRBJ1-4; D possibly corresponds to TRBD1 (5 bases). This sequence originates from a human donor in good health. Sequencing was done on a sample of T cells isolated from PBMCs. Here the CDR3 reads CASSQGEKLFF. Written as DNA, the CDR3 is TGTGCCAGCAGCCAGGGTGAAAAACTGTTTTTT.